This passage covers 27 T cell receptor beta chains from one sample sequenced in a study of cytomegalovirus exposure and HLA in healthy donors. The PCR ran on 60 Vbeta and 13 Jbeta primers. Measured with immunoSEQ multiplex PCR; TCRdb has only the in-frame clones, and not every one. Of approximately 180,000 clones listed, around 85% are singletons. Sequenced material: PBMCs. These receptors all stem from a man younger than 30 in good health and CMV-seronegative.

V is TRBV7-2 and J is TRBJ2-2; D ambiguous. Germline V gives CDR1 SGHTA, CDR2 FQGNSA. V was cut by 3 bases and J by 8 bases, with 10 bases left in between. CDR3 length: 13 residues. This chain's CDR3 is CASSLERLGELFF. In nucleotides, the CDR3 is TGTGCCAGCAGCTTGGAGCGACTGGGGGAGCTGTTTTTT.

V and J are TRBV19 and TRBJ2-7, with TRBD2 matching 12 bases. The CDR3 spans 14 residues. V was clipped by 4 bases and J by 4 bases; unmatched bases: 2. Germline V gene lookup returns CDR1 LNHDA and CDR2 SQIVND (reference sequence). The CDR3 DNA is TGTGCCAGTAGTACCGGACTAGCGGGGTACGAGCAGTACTTC. It specifies CASSTGLAGYEQYF.

The V call is TRBV13, the J call TRBJ1-3, with no clear D. From germline, CDR1 is PRHDT and CDR2 FYEKMQ (reference sequence). The CDR3 loop spans 13 amino acids. V gave up 8 bases and J gave up 7 bases, with 15 bases separating them. In nucleotides, the CDR3 is TGTGCCAGCCACTGGACTACGAGGAACACCATATATTTT. Its protein product is CASHWTTRNTIYF.

The V call is TRBV5-1, the J call TRBJ2-1; 11 bases map to TRBD2. V shed 4 bases, J shed 6 bases, and the junction held 3 bases outside the gene matches. The germline gives CDR1 SGHRS, CDR2 YFSETQ. The CDR3 extends over 14 amino acids. As DNA, the CDR3 is TGCGCCAGCAGCATAGCGGGGGGGCCCAATGAGCAGTTCTTC. It yields the protein CASSIAGGPNEQFF.

This chain joins TRBV5-4 and TRBJ2-7, with D possibly being TRBD1 (6 bases). The CDR3 has 15 amino acids. V lost 3 bases and J lost 2, with 15 bases in between. The V gene's germline CDR1 is SGHNT and CDR2 YYREEE (reference sequence). The CDR3 nucleotides read TGTGCCAGCAGCTGGGGGCAGGGCGGCACCTACGAGCAGTACTTC. Protein sequence: CASSWGQGGTYEQYF.

In its sample, this clone was seen a few times. The rearrangement links TRBV6-5 to TRBJ2-3; the D gene is possibly TRBD2 (7 bases). Germline CDR1 reads MNHEY; CDR2 reads SVGAGI. The V end was cut by 7 bases, the J end by 4 bases, with 15 bases between. The CDR3 covers 14 residues. CDR3 loop: CASKGGGGADTQYF. Written as DNA, the CDR3 is TGTGCCAGCAAGGGCGGGGGCGGCGCAGATACGCAGTATTTT.

V is TRBV9 and J is TRBJ2-3; TRBD1 matches 10 bases. Per germline, CDR1 SGDLS and CDR2 YYNGEE. With V trimmed by 2 bases and J by 5 bases, 8 bases remained unmatched. The CDR3 runs 16 residues. The CDR3 region is CASSVRQGAHIDTQYF. CDR3 nucleotide sequence: TGTGCCAGCAGCGTCAGACAGGGGGCGCATATAGATACGCAGTATTTT.

The V and J genes are TRBV18 and TRBJ2-5, with 11 bases that match TRBD2. The J call could be wrong; TRBJ2-7 is a better fit for the DNA end. The CDR3 is 18 amino acids. The germline gives CDR1 KGHSH, CDR2 LQKENI. The CDR3 loop reads CASSSLAGEMGRAYEQYF. CDR3 bases: TGTGCCAGCTCGTCACTAGCGGGGGAGATGGGGCGGGCCTACGAGCAGTACTTC.

This clone was recorded only once. The rearrangement links TRBV27 to TRBJ1-1; no definite D call. The V gene's germline CDR1 is MNHEY and CDR2 SMNVEV (reference sequence). CDR3 length equals 14 residues. The V end lost 0 bases, the J end lost 3 bases, and 8 bases lay between the germline ends. Written as DNA, the CDR3 is TGTGCCAGCAGTTTATCGATGGAGGACACTGAAGCTTTCTTT. This encodes CASSLSMEDTEAFF.

The V and J genes are TRBV9 and TRBJ2-3; the D gene is possibly TRBD2 (5 bases). Germline V gene sequence: CDR1 SGDLS, CDR2 YYNGEE. The CDR3 covers 16 residues. Trimming removed 0 bases at V and 2 bases at J, with 13 bases between. The CDR3 DNA follows: TGTGCCAGCAGCGTAGGGAAGCGGAGAGACACAGATACGCAGTATTTT. It encodes CASSVGKRRDTDTQYF.

This clone was picked up one time. The chain employs TRBV5-8 and TRBJ2-7, with 13 nucleotides matching TRBD2. Trimming removed 0 bases from V and 5 bases from J; junction bases left unmatched: 5. The CDR3 runs 16 residues. Germline values: CDR1 SGHTS, CDR2 YDEGEE. CDR3 coding DNA: TGTGCCAGCAGCTTGGGGACTAGCGGGGGAGGTGACGAGCAGTACTTC. Amino acid sequence: CASSLGTSGGGDEQYF.

The chain has TRBV6-1 and TRBJ2-5; 7 bases line up with TRBD1. This CDR3 has 15 residues. Germline V lookup: CDR1 MNHNS, CDR2 SASEGT. J was trimmed by 5 bases and V by 1 base; bases with no gene match: 7. The CDR3 loop is CASSEVLGQWETQYF. CDR3 sequence (DNA): TGTGCCAGCAGTGAAGTCCTGGGACAGTGGGAGACCCAGTACTTC.

CDR3 region: CASSDKRAGTSAGELFF. The CDR3 DNA is TGCGCCAGCAGCGACAAGAGGGCGGGGACGAGCGCCGGGGAGCTGTTTTTT. The V call is TRBV4-3, the J call TRBJ2-2; weak D call: TRBD2 (6 bases). The CDR3 totals 17 residues. Trimming removed 5 bases at V and 6 bases at J, with 22 bases between. CDR1 LGHNA and CDR2 YSLEER come from the germline V gene.

V and J are TRBV18 and TRBJ2-1, with 8 bases matching TRBD1. Germline values: CDR1 KGHSH, CDR2 LQKENI. The J segment lost 6 bases and the V segment lost 4 bases, leaving 8 bases of the junction unmatched. This CDR3 spans 15 amino acids. CDR3 loop: CASSLGQGGGNEQFF. In DNA, the CDR3 is TGTGCCAGCTCACTCGGACAGGGAGGAGGCAATGAGCAGTTCTTC.

This chain connects TRBV27 to TRBJ2-7, with 9 bases fitting TRBD2. With V trimmed by 2 bases and J by 6 bases, 8 bases remained unmatched. CDR1 and CDR2 (germline): MNHEY, SMNVEV (reference sequence). CDR3 length: 15 residues. DNA of the CDR3: TGTGCCAGCAGTTTAGGTGCGGGAGGGCATGTCGAGCAGTACTTC. This gives the protein CASSLGAGGHVEQYF.

This rearrangement joins TRBV29-1 to TRBJ2-3, with 7 bases aligning to TRBD2. The CDR3 loop spans 13 amino acids. Trimming removed 1 base from V and 6 bases from J; junction bases left unmatched: 4. From germline, CDR1 is SQVTM and CDR2 ANQGSEA. The CDR3, as DNA: TGCAGCGTTGAAGCCAACGGGGGGGATACGCAGTATTTT. It encodes CSVEANGGDTQYF.

This chain uses TRBV7-2 with TRBJ1-6; TRBD1 is a possible D gene (5 bases). The CDR3 totals 16 residues. Germline V lookup: CDR1 SGHTA, CDR2 FQGNSA. The V end was cut by 7 bases, the J end by 0 bases, with 13 bases between. The CDR3 region is CASTEGSGSYNSPLHF. DNA of the CDR3: TGTGCCAGCACGGAGGGGTCAGGCTCCTATAATTCACCCCTCCACTTT.

This clone was seen only once. Written as DNA, the CDR3 is TGTGCCTGGAGTATTATTAGGGGAGAAGCTTTCTTT. It is translated as CAWSIIRGEAFF. The rearrangement joins TRBV30 to TRBJ1-1, with a tentative D call TRBD1 (5 bases). The germline CDR1 and CDR2 sequences are GTSNPN and SVGIG (reference sequence). Between the trimmed V and J ends, which lost 2 bases and 8 bases, there was a span of 12 bases. CDR3 size: 12 residues. The full variable domain, in which reference TRBV30 and TRBJ1-1 provide the parts outside the CDR3, is SQTIHQWPATLVQPVGSPLSLECTVEGTSNPNLYWYRQAAGRGLQLLFYSVGIGQISSEVPQNLSASRPQDRQFILSSKKLLLSDSGFYLCAWSIIRGEAFFGQGTRLTVV.

The chain uses TRBV5-1 and TRBJ1-1; 9 bases match TRBD1. The CDR3 spans 14 residues. Losses at the gene ends were 7 bases for V and 1 base for J; bases not matched to a gene: 5. CDR1 and CDR2 (germline): SGHRS, YFSETQ. Here the CDR3 reads CASFPGQGNTEAFF. The DNA for the CDR3 is TGCGCCAGCTTCCCGGGACAGGGGAACACTGAAGCTTTCTTT.

V is TRBV7-6 and J is TRBJ2-3; 12 bases align to TRBD2. The V and J ends lost 7 bases and 4 bases, in that order; junction bases with no gene match: 9. CDR3 size: 16 residues. Germline V gene sequence: CDR1 SGHVS, CDR2 FNYEAQ. CDR3 coding DNA: TGTGCCAGCATCAGGACTAGCGGGAAGCTCGCAGATACGCAGTATTTT. Translation gives CASIRTSGKLADTQYF.

This chain connects TRBV28 to TRBJ1-1, with TRBD1 identical over 9 bases. The CDR3 is 16 amino acids. The germline gives CDR1 MDHEN, CDR2 SYDVKM. Unmatched junction bases numbered 8, after V lost 4 bases and J lost 2 bases. CDR3 sequence reads: CASSSRGQGTNTEAFF. The CDR3 DNA reads as TGTGCCAGCAGTTCCCGCGGACAGGGGACAAACACTGAAGCTTTCTTT.

The chain has TRBV9 and TRBJ2-5; tentative D call: TRBD1 (6 bases). CDR1 and CDR2 from the germline V gene are SGDLS and YYNGEE. V was trimmed by 0 bases and J by 2 bases, leaving 14 bases between them. The CDR3 is 16 amino acids. This CDR3 reads CASSVGGQRAQETQYF. The CDR3, as DNA: TGTGCCAGCAGCGTAGGCGGACAGCGCGCTCAAGAGACCCAGTACTTC.

The chain couples TRBV18 to TRBJ2-7, with D unresolved. Germline loops: CDR1 KGHSH, CDR2 LQKENI. The V gene lost 3 bases and the J gene lost 4 bases, with 10 bases spanning the gap. The CDR3 has 13 residues. CDR3 coding DNA: TGTGCCAGCTCACCCGGTCCTTCTTACGAGCAGTACTTC. This translates into CASSPGPSYEQYF.

The chain has TRBV29-1 and TRBJ2-7, with 11 bases aligning to TRBD2. V shed 2 bases and J 3 bases; nucleotides not matched to a gene: 6. The germline CDR1 and CDR2 sequences are SQVTM and ANQGSEA. CDR3 length: 15 residues. The CDR3 loop reads CSVERLAGQNYEQYF. CDR3 in DNA: TGCAGCGTTGAACGACTAGCGGGGCAAAACTACGAGCAGTACTTC.

Only a few counts were recorded for this clone. The genes are TRBV11-2 and TRBJ1-1, with D perhaps TRBD1 (6 bases). V lost 4 bases, J lost 1 base, and 13 bases lay in between. Germline V CDR1 and CDR2: SGHAT, FQNNGV. The CDR3 length is 15 residues. The chain's CDR3 is CASSSLTGSNTEAFF. The CDR3 DNA follows: TGTGCCAGCAGCTCGCTAACAGGGTCGAACACTGAAGCTTTCTTT.

The chain couples TRBV4-1 to TRBJ1-3, with TRBD1 matching 9 bases. Losses at the gene ends were 0 bases for V and 3 bases for J; bases not matched to a gene: 6. Looked up from germline, CDR1 is MGHRA and CDR2 is YSYEKL. This CDR3 comprises 17 residues. CDR3 sequence: CASSQEGQGAGGNTIYF. DNA of the CDR3: TGCGCCAGCAGCCAAGAGGGACAGGGAGCTGGTGGAAACACCATATATTTT.

The chain has TRBV5-1 and TRBJ2-5; no definite D call. The CDR3 length is 14 residues. Germline loops: CDR1 SGHRS, CDR2 YFSETQ. V lost 0 bases and J 2 bases, leaving 8 bases between the germline ends. Here the CDR3 reads CASSLAQKQETQYF. The CDR3 nucleotides read TGCGCCAGCAGCTTGGCGCAGAAGCAAGAGACCCAGTACTTC.